Listed below are T cell receptor beta chains from one sample, sequenced in a study of T cell responses to AZD1222 COVID-19 vaccine. Generated by immunoSEQ multiplex PCR, the TCRdb table keeps only in-frame clones and is missing some. The data hold tens of thousands of clones, with around 88% observed a single time. Specimen: peripheral blood, collected 28 days after the second AZD1222 dose. These TCRs come from an adult who received the AZD1222 COVID-19 vaccine. Each CDR3 is given with its conserved first and last residue. D genes are given only for firm matches. Size tells how often a clone was seen (once, few, many) or the class of an expanded clone, and some rows leave it out.

clone_size	v_call	j_call	d_call	cdr3_nt	cdr3_aa
-	TRBV7-9	TRBJ2-1	-	TGTGCCAGCAGCTACGGGATTTCTTACAATGAGCAGTTCTTC	CASSYGISYNEQFF
-	TRBV6-5	TRBJ1-5	-	TGTGCCAGCAGTTACTCGGGTCAAAGGGACCATCAGCCCCAGCATTTT	CASSYSGQRDHQPQHF
-	TRBV3-1/TRBV3-2	TRBJ1-1	-	TGTGCCAGCAGCCAAGGACATAGCAACACTGAAGCTTTCTTT	CASSQGHSNTEAFF
-	TRBV5-5	TRBJ1-5	-	TGTGCCAGCAGCTTCTCAGGGGATCAGCCCCAGCATTTT	CASSFSGDQPQHF
-	TRBV27	TRBJ2-1	-	TGTGCCAGCAGTTGGGGGGCGTACAATGAGCAGTTCTTC	CASSWGAYNEQFF
few	TRBV27	TRBJ1-5	-	TGTGCCAGCAGTTTGGGCAATCAGCCCCAGCATTTT	CASSLGNQPQHF
once	TRBV5-4	TRBJ1-3	-	TGTGCCAGCAGCTTGAAGGAGAACACCATATATTTT	CASSLKENTIYF
-	TRBV29-1	TRBJ2-3	TRBD2	TGCAGCGTCGAGCGGGGTTTGGCGGATACGCAGTATTTT	CSVERGLADTQYF
-	TRBV19	TRBJ1-5	-	TGTGCCAGTAGTATCCCCCCCGGACAGAGATATAGCAATCAGCCCCAGCATTTT	CASSIPPGQRYSNQPQHF
-	TRBV3-1/TRBV3-2	TRBJ1-5	-	TGTGCCAGCAGCCAAGATCTCGCCATATGGCCCCAGCATTTT	CASSQDLAIWPQHF
once	TRBV25-1	TRBJ1-2	TRBD1	TGTGCCAGCAGACCTATTGGACAGGACTATGGCTACACCTTC	CASRPIGQDYGYTF
-	TRBV2	TRBJ1-4	-	TGTGCCAGCAGTGTGGGCACAACTAATGAAAAACTGTTTTTT	CASSVGTTNEKLFF
-	TRBV7-3	TRBJ1-2	-	TGTGCCAGCAGCTTAGGAACGGCTAACTATGGCTACACCTTC	CASSLGTANYGYTF
-	TRBV7-8	TRBJ1-1	-	TGTGCCAGCAGCTTAATCGGCGGAGGCCTGAACACTGAAGCTTTCTTT	CASSLIGGGLNTEAFF
-	TRBV19	TRBJ1-2	-	TGTGCCAGTACGCCGGTTCCAGGTTACTATGGCTACACCTTC	CASTPVPGYYGYTF
-	TRBV7-6	TRBJ2-2	TRBD2	TGTGCCAGCAGCTTACGGGCTAGCGGGGGCACCGGGGAGCTGTTTTTT	CASSLRASGGTGELFF
-	TRBV9	TRBJ1-6	TRBD1	TGTGCCAGCAGCCCACAGCTTGGACAGGGGAAGAGTTCACCCCTCCACTTT	CASSPQLGQGKSSPLHF
-	TRBV2	TRBJ1-2	-	TGTGCCAGCAGTGAAAGGCCCGAGGGCTACACCTTC	CASSERPEGYTF
-	TRBV3-1/TRBV3-2	TRBJ1-2	-	TGTGCCAGCAGCCAAGTAAGACAGACTAACTATGGCTACACCTTC	CASSQVRQTNYGYTF
-	TRBV2	TRBJ2-2	-	TGTGCCAGCAGTGATGACAGGTTCTCCTACGGGGAGCTGTTTTTT	CASSDDRFSYGELFF
-	TRBV12-5	TRBJ2-1	TRBD2	TGTGCTAGTGGGCTAGCGGGGGGAGGAGAGCAGTTCTTC	CASGLAGGGEQFF
-	TRBV6-5	TRBJ2-7	-	TGTGCCACGAGCGGGACAGGACCCTACGAGCAGTACTTC	CATSGTGPYEQYF
-	TRBV29-1	TRBJ2-5	TRBD1	TGCAGCGCCCATGAACTGGGACAGGGGATAGAGACCCAGTACTTC	CSAHELGQGIETQYF
-	TRBV7-9	TRBJ2-3	TRBD2	TGTGCCAGCAGCTATCCCGTTAGCGGGGGAGGGGAAGATACGCAGTATTTT	CASSYPVSGGGEDTQYF
-	TRBV9	TRBJ2-7	-	TGTGCCAGCAGCGTAGGCGCAGGAGAGTACGAGCAGTACTTC	CASSVGAGEYEQYF
-	TRBV6-4	TRBJ2-3	-	TGTGCCAGCAGTGAAAGCGCAGGGCTAGGTACGCAGTATTTT	CASSESAGLGTQYF
-	TRBV4-3	TRBJ1-5	-	TGCGCCAGCAGCCAAGATCTAAGGAAGCCCCAGCATTTT	CASSQDLRKPQHF
-	TRBV18	TRBJ1-2	-	TGTGCCAGCTCACCACCGATGCAGGGGAGCTACACCTTC	CASSPPMQGSYTF
-	TRBV9	TRBJ1-6	-	TGTGCCAGCAGCGTATCTGGAGGGAGCTCCTATAATTCACCCCTCCACTTT	CASSVSGGSSYNSPLHF
-	TRBV5-4	TRBJ1-2	-	TGTGCCAGCACCAGAGACCGGGGGTTCTATGGCTACACCTTC	CASTRDRGFYGYTF
-	TRBV9	TRBJ1-2	TRBD1	TGTGCCAGCAGCGCCCCGGGACAGGGATCTCGCTACACCTTC	CASSAPGQGSRYTF
-	TRBV5-1	TRBJ2-7	-	TGCGCCAGCAGCTTGGTGGCGGAAACCTACGAGCAGTACTTC	CASSLVAETYEQYF
-	TRBV6-2/TRBV6-3	TRBJ2-7	-	TGTGCCAGCAGTGCTTCCCGGACTGATAGCTCCTACGAGCAGTACTTC	CASSASRTDSSYEQYF
-	TRBV19	TRBJ1-5	TRBD1	TGTGCCAGTAGTACCACCCGGGACAGAAATCAGCCCCAGCATTTT	CASSTTRDRNQPQHF
-	TRBV18	TRBJ2-3	-	TGTGCCAGCGCGCCCCTGGCCACCAGCACAGATACGCAGTATTTT	CASAPLATSTDTQYF
-	TRBV4-1	TRBJ1-6	-	TGCGCCAGCAGCCAGGAAGGACGCCTTCGAGGCTCACCCCTCCACTTT	CASSQEGRLRGSPLHF
-	TRBV9	TRBJ1-5	-	TGTGCCAGCAGCGTAGGGGTAGGGCCTAATCAGCCCCAGCATTTT	CASSVGVGPNQPQHF
-	TRBV7-2	TRBJ2-7	-	TGTGCCAGCAGCTTGTGGGGGACGGGGGCCTCCTACGAGCAGTACTTC	CASSLWGTGASYEQYF
-	TRBV28	TRBJ2-3	-	TGTGCCAGCAGTTTTAGGGGGGTCACAGATACGCAGTATTTT	CASSFRGVTDTQYF
-	TRBV27	TRBJ1-2	-	TGTGCCAGCAGCCCCGCGGGGACCCCTGGGGTACGCGGCTACACCTTC	CASSPAGTPGVRGYTF
few	TRBV9	TRBJ1-2	-	TGTGCCAGCAGCCCACGTGAAAGGGGAATACCTCACTATGGCTACACCTTC	CASSPRERGIPHYGYTF
-	TRBV7-2	TRBJ2-3	TRBD1	TGTGCCAGCAGCTCGGGACAGGGGGCAATAGATACGCAGTATTTT	CASSSGQGAIDTQYF
-	TRBV3-1/TRBV3-2	TRBJ1-6	-	TGTGCCAGCAGCCAAGCCAGGGATTCACCCCTCCACTTT	CASSQARDSPLHF
-	TRBV30	TRBJ2-7	-	TGTGCCTGGAGTGCGGGGGGCGCCTCCTACGAGCAGTACTTC	CAWSAGGASYEQYF
-	TRBV5-1	TRBJ2-3	-	TGCGCCAGCAGCTTGGGAGCTAGTCCAGATACGCAGTATTTT	CASSLGASPDTQYF